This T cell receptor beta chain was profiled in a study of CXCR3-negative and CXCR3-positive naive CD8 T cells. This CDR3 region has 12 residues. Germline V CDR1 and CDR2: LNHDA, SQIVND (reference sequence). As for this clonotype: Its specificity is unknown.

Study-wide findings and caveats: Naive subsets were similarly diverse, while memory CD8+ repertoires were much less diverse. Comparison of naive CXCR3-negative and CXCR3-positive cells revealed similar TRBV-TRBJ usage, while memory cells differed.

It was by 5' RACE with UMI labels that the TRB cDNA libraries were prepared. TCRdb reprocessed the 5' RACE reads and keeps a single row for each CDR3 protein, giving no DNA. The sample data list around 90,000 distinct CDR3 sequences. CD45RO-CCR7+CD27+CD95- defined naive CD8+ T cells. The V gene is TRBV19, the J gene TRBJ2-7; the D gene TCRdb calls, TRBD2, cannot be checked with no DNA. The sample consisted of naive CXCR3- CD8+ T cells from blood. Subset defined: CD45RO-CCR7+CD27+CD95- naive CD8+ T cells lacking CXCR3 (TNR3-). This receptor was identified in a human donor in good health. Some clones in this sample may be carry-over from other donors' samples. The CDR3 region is CAGSPGGYEQYF.